One and the same sample provided the 17 T cell receptor beta chains below, sequenced in a study of blood T cell repertoires in COVID-19. Only in-frame clones appear in the TCRdb table, and some are missing; sequencing was by immunoSEQ multiplex PCR. Found here are some 160,000 clones, 84% of them singletons; the top ten hold 8%. Sequencing used PBMCs or T cells enriched from blood (not recorded which). The receptors stem from a woman in her fifties or sixties who had recovered from COVID-19.

With regard to this clone: Germline is not matched at one junction end, which may reflect a read error. The J gene is TRBJ2-1, the V gene TRBV7-2; D call uncertain. This CDR3 contains 13 residues. CDR1 and CDR2 (germline): SGHTA, FQGNSA. CDR3 region: CASSLGRRGALVF. CDR3 DNA: TGTGCCAGCAGCTTAGGAAGGCGCGGCGCCCTAGTCTTC.

The chain combines TRBV28 with TRBJ1-2, with a possible D match to TRBD1 (6 bases). CDR3 length: 14 residues. Trimming shortened V by 6 bases and J by 7 bases, and 18 bases separated the two germline ends. Germline lookup yields CDR1 MDHEN and CDR2 SYDVKM. This CDR3 reads CASSDEQGSAGYTF. The CDR3 region has the DNA TGTGCCAGCAGCGACGAACAGGGATCGGCTGGCTACACCTTC.

The chain combines TRBV3-1 (or the pseudogene TRBV3-2) with TRBJ1-4; no clear D. The CDR3 is made up of 15 amino acids. V dropped 0 bases and J dropped 5 bases, with 10 bases sitting between them. CDR1 is LGHDT and CDR2 is YNNKEL in the germline V gene (reference sequence). The CDR3 spells CASSQEVGENEKLFF. The CDR3 coding sequence is TGTGCCAGCAGCCAAGAGGTCGGGGAGAATGAAAAACTGTTTTTT.

The rearrangement joins TRBV7-2 to TRBJ1-2, with no clear D. Germline CDR1 is SGHTA and CDR2 is FQGNSA. Deletions cut 1 base from V and 4 bases from J, with 10 bases between. This CDR3 has 14 amino acids. CDR3 region: CASSLDSPGYGYTF. CDR3 in DNA: TGTGCCAGCAGCTTAGATAGTCCCGGCTATGGCTACACCTTC.

This chain connects TRBV5-4 to TRBJ2-5, with a tentative D call TRBD2 (6 bases). CDR3 size: 16 residues. Germline V gene data show CDR1 as SGHNT and CDR2 as YYREEE (reference sequence). V lost 0 bases and J 4 bases, leaving 16 bases between the germline ends. The CDR3 nucleotides are TGTGCCAGCAGCTTGGCTTGGGGGATGGGGGGAGAGACCCAGTACTTC. Protein product: CASSLAWGMGGETQYF.

This chain joins TRBV7-9 and TRBJ2-7; 8 nucleotides agree with TRBD1. The CDR3 has 14 residues. After removal of 6 bases from V and 2 bases from J, the junction contained 6 bases not matched to a gene. CDR1 SEHNR and CDR2 FQNEAQ come from the germline V gene (reference sequence). The DNA of the CDR3 is TGTGCCAGCAGTCCCGGACAGGGCCCCTACGAGCAGTACTTC. It codes for CASSPGQGPYEQYF. Using reference TRBV7-9 and TRBJ2-7 for the parts outside the CDR3, the full variable domain is DTGVSQNPRHKITKRGQNVTFRCDPISEHNRLYWYRQTLGQGPEFLTYFQNEAQLEKSRLLSDRFSAERPKGSFSTLEIQRTEQGDSAMYLCASSPGQGPYEQYFGPGTRLTVT.

The chain has TRBV18 and TRBJ2-7, with 8 bases lining up with TRBD1. Germline V gives CDR1 KGHSH, CDR2 LQKENI. The CDR3 is 15 residues long. V gave up 3 bases and J gave up 1 base; unmatched junction bases: 5. This chain's CDR3 is CASSPRTGMSYEQYF. As DNA, the CDR3 is TGTGCCAGCTCACCTAGGACAGGGATGTCCTACGAGCAGTACTTC.

Ten or more counts support this clone. This chain connects TRBV5-4 to TRBJ2-7; D is uncertain. The CDR3 totals 14 residues. CDR1 is SGHNT and CDR2 is YYREEE in the germline V gene (reference sequence). V lost 2 bases and J lost 5, with 14 bases in between. CDR3 DNA sequence: TGTGCCAGCAGCTTAAAGCCCTCAACCCACGAGCAGTACTTC. It yields the protein CASSLKPSTHEQYF.

The CDR3, as DNA: TGTGCCAGCTCACAGCAAGCGGACTCCTACAATGAGCAGTTCTTC. Translating it yields CASSQQADSYNEQFF. The J gene is TRBJ2-1, the V gene TRBV18; D may be TRBD2 (5 bases). Per germline, CDR1 KGHSH and CDR2 LQKENI. V lost 4 bases to trimming and J lost 0 bases, with 10 bases between them. The CDR3 has 15 residues.

The chain links TRBV27 to TRBJ1-3, with a weak D call TRBD1 (5 bases). From germline, CDR1 is MNHEY and CDR2 SMNVEV (reference sequence). V gave up 9 bases and J gave up 4 bases, with 16 bases separating them. The CDR3 spans 14 residues. CDR3 amino acids: CASKGLGAGNTIYF. CDR3 coding DNA: TGTGCCAGTAAGGGACTTGGGGCCGGAAACACCATATATTTT.

The chain is built from TRBV11-2 and TRBJ2-5, with D uncertain. The CDR3 is 15 amino acids. Germline V gene data show CDR1 as SGHAT and CDR2 as FQNNGV. The V gene lost 0 bases and the J gene lost 2 bases, with 10 bases spanning the gap. In DNA, the CDR3 is TGTGCCAGCAGCTTAGATTCGGTGTATCAAGAGACCCAGTACTTC. It translates to CASSLDSVYQETQYF.

This chain links TRBV14 with TRBJ2-7, with TRBD1 identical over 7 bases. Germline V lookup: CDR1 SGHDN, CDR2 FVKESK. The length of the CDR3 is 14 residues. The V segment lost 6 bases and the J segment 0 bases; nucleotides outside the gene matches: 5. The CDR3 sequence is CASSRGGLSYEQYF. In nucleotides, the CDR3 is TGTGCCAGCAGTAGAGGGGGCCTCTCCTACGAGCAGTACTTC.

This clone appeared a single time. The rearrangement joins TRBV13 to TRBJ2-2, with 8 bases that match TRBD2. V trimming: 5 bases; J trimming: 6 bases; junction bases outside the gene matches: 11. CDR3 length: 16 residues. Germline V gene data show CDR1 as PRHDT and CDR2 as FYEKMQ (reference sequence). The CDR3 loop is CASSRSARREAGELFF. The CDR3 coding sequence is TGTGCCAGCAGCCGGTCAGCGAGGCGGGAGGCCGGGGAGCTGTTTTTT. The variable domain in full, with the rest retrieved from reference TRBV13 and TRBJ2-2, is AAGVIQSPRHLIKEKRETATLKCYPIPRHDTVYWYQQGPGQDPQFLISFYEKMQSDKGSIPDRFSAQQFSDYHSELNMSSLELGDSALYFCASSRSARREAGELFFGEGSRLTVL.

In this sample, this clone turned up a few times. The chain links TRBV29-1 to TRBJ2-1, with 9 bases lining up with TRBD2. V lost 4 bases, J lost 9 bases, and 4 bases stayed unmatched. This CDR3 is 12 amino acids long. CDR1 is SQVTM and CDR2 is ANQGSEA in the germline V gene. The CDR3 loop reads CSVALAGSEQFF. The CDR3, as DNA: TGCAGCGTTGCGCTAGCGGGGTCTGAGCAGTTCTTC.

This chain uses TRBV28 with TRBJ2-7; 14 bases line up with TRBD2. Germline trimming cut 5 bases from V and 3 bases from J; bases unmatched to any gene: 3. The CDR3 has 15 residues. CDR1 is MDHEN, CDR2 SYDVKM, per germline. CDR3 sequence: CASSRGLAGGYEQYF. The CDR3 DNA follows: TGTGCCAGCAGTCGAGGACTAGCGGGAGGCTACGAGCAGTACTTC.

V usage is TRBV28 and J usage is TRBJ2-2; D perhaps matches TRBD2 (5 bases). CDR1 and CDR2 from the germline V gene are MDHEN and SYDVKM. The CDR3 extends over 15 amino acids. Trimming stripped 8 bases from V and 0 bases from J, with 13 bases between. The CDR3: CASLRVAPNTGELFF. The CDR3, as DNA: TGTGCCAGCTTGAGGGTAGCCCCGAACACCGGGGAGCTGTTTTTT.

The chain joins TRBV5-1 to TRBJ2-6; TRBD1 is a possible D gene (6 bases). This CDR3 spans 16 amino acids. V lost 4 bases to trimming and J lost 0 bases, with 11 bases between them. Germline CDR1 reads SGHRS; CDR2 reads YFSETQ. In nucleotides, the CDR3 is TGCGCCAGCAGCGTACAGGGTTTCTCTGGGGCCAACGTCCTGACTTTC. Translated: CASSVQGFSGANVLTF.